This TCR beta chain was sequenced in a study of CD8 T cells in ankylosing spondylitis. Concerning this clonotype: The target antigen is unknown.

Study-wide findings and caveats: For ankylosing spondylitis blood, a TCR beta motif of 8 or 9 highly homologous variants appeared characteristic. As reported, disease-linked clones showed significant enrichment in matched ankylosing spondylitis synovial fluid. Past studies reported some motif variants in reactive arthritis synovial fluid and blood.

Researchers built TCR beta libraries using quantitative 5'-RACE with molecular barcodes. TCRdb reanalysed the 5' RACE reads using MiXCR and keeps one entry per CDR3 protein. The sample includes about 96,000 distinct CDR3 sequences, more than 25% of them seen just once. The sequenced sample consisted of blood, either unsorted or a sorted T cell fraction (not recorded which). This TCR derives from a male donor with ankylosing spondylitis or in good health (not recorded which).

The CDR3 sequence: CASRSAWATSGAASTDTQYF. As DNA, the CDR3 is TGTGCCAGCAGAAGTGCATGGGCGACTAGCGGGGCTGCGAGCACAGATACGCAGTATTTT. The rearrangement joins TRBV6-2 or TRBV6-3 to TRBJ2-3, with TRBD2 identical over 11 bases. The germline V gene has CDR1 MNHEY and CDR2 SVGEGT. The CDR3 runs 20 residues. After removal of 6 bases from V and 0 bases from J, the junction contained 17 bases not matched to a gene.